This TCR beta chain comes out of a study of blood T cell repertoires in COVID-19. Clones were sequenced by immunoSEQ multiplex PCR, and TCRdb holds only the in-frame ones, with some missing. This repertoire shows over 200,000 clones, about 76% found once; its top ten account for about 8.9%. The source is a woman in her forties or fifties with acute COVID-19. Specimen: PBMCs or T cells enriched from blood (not recorded which).

The CDR3 here is CASSAGTGVAGELFF. The CDR3 DNA sequence: TGTGCCAGCAGTGCCGGGACAGGGGTAGCCGGGGAGCTGTTTTTT. The J gene is TRBJ2-2, the V gene TRBV5-6, with TRBD1 identical over 10 bases. The CDR3 covers 15 residues. J gave up 6 bases and V 5 bases, and 7 bases lay outside the gene matches. Germline CDR1 reads SGHDT; CDR2 reads YYEEEE. The full variable domain, in which reference TRBV5-6 and TRBJ2-2 provide the parts outside the CDR3, is DAGVTQSPTHLIKTRGQQVTLRCSPKSGHDTVSWYQQALGQGPQFIFQYYEEEERQRGNFPDRFSGHQFPNYSSELNVNALLLGDSALYLCASSAGTGVAGELFFGEGSRLTVL.